Each of the 12 T cell receptor beta chains below was sequenced from the same sample in a study of PD-L1 blockade in urothelial cancer. Repertoires were generated with immunoSEQ multiplex PCR, while TCRdb's copy carries only in-frame clones and drops some. The table records around 40,000 clones, around 82% of them present only once. The time point was: peripheral blood 6 weeks after treatment start. This material consisted of PBMCs, taken around atezolizumab (anti-PD-L1) treatment. Receptors were obtained from a man aged 60 to 69 with urothelial cancer.

The V and J genes are TRBV5-1 and TRBJ2-2, with 9 bases matching TRBD1. V shed 5 bases and J 7 bases; nucleotides not matched to a gene: 9. From germline, CDR1 is SGHRS and CDR2 YFSETQ. The CDR3 contains 15 residues. The CDR3 here is CASRDRTGVDGELFF. The CDR3 DNA sequence: TGCGCCAGCAGGGACCGGACAGGGGTGGACGGGGAGCTGTTTTTT.

J is TRBJ2-3 and V is TRBV7-8; 11 positions agree with TRBD1. Germline V gene data show CDR1 as SGHVS and CDR2 as FQNEAQ. This CDR3 is built from 20 residues. Germline trimming cut 5 bases from V and 2 bases from J; bases unmatched to any gene: 18. The CDR3 sequence is CASSPTTSLGTGGLTDTQYF. CDR3 nucleotides: TGTGCCAGCAGCCCCACGACGTCCCTCGGGACAGGGGGACTCACAGATACGCAGTATTTT.

The gene calls are TRBV19 and TRBJ1-5; TRBD1 matches 10 bases. The CDR3 totals 17 residues. CDR1 is LNHDA and CDR2 is SQIVND in the germline V gene (reference sequence). Germline trimming cut 5 bases from V and 1 base from J; bases unmatched to any gene: 8. The CDR3 region is CASSATGGVWSNQPQHF. Here the CDR3 DNA reads TGTGCCAGTAGTGCGACAGGGGGCGTATGGAGCAATCAGCCCCAGCATTTT.

This sequence joins TRBV6-5 and TRBJ1-2; 8 bases agree with TRBD1. Per germline, CDR1 MNHEY and CDR2 SVGAGI. Trimming at V came to 5 bases and at J to 3 bases, leaving 8 bases not matched to a gene. This CDR3 region has 15 residues. CDR3 sequence: CASSTRTGKDYGYTF. The CDR3, as DNA: TGTGCCAGCAGTACACGGACAGGGAAAGACTATGGCTACACCTTC.

This clone was counted once. The chain has TRBV11-2 and TRBJ2-1, with TRBD1 matching 9 bases. Germline V CDR1 and CDR2: SGHAT, FQNNGV. This CDR3 contains 14 residues. The V and J ends lost 3 bases and 4 bases, in that order; junction bases with no gene match: 1. CDR3 amino acids: CASSLGTGYNEQFF. The CDR3 nucleotides are TGTGCCAGCAGCTTGGGGACAGGGTACAATGAGCAGTTCTTC.

This clone was recorded at least ten times. V usage is TRBV27 and J usage is TRBJ1-4; D is possibly TRBD1 (5 bases). The V gene lost 5 bases and the J gene lost 1 base, with 14 bases spanning the gap. Germline CDR1 reads MNHEY; CDR2 reads SMNVEV (reference sequence). The CDR3 contains 16 residues. For the CDR3, the DNA is TGTGCCAGCAGTCCAAACCCTACAGGAACTAATGAAAAACTGTTTTTT. This codes for CASSPNPTGTNEKLFF.

The chain links TRBV11-1 to TRBJ1-1; tentative D call: TRBD1 (5 bases). V lost 6 bases and J lost 6, with 20 bases in between. Germline CDR1 reads SGHAT; CDR2 reads FQDESV (reference sequence). The CDR3 is made up of 15 amino acids. The CDR3 sequence: CASSTSLQVWAEAFF. CDR3 sequence (DNA): TGTGCCAGCAGTACCTCCTTACAGGTTTGGGCTGAAGCTTTCTTT. Looking up the rest from reference TRBV11-1 and TRBJ1-1 gives the full variable domain: EAEVAQSPRYKITEKSQAVAFWCDPISGHATLYWYRQILGQGPELLVQFQDESVVDDSQLPKDRFSAERLKGVDSTLKIQPAELGDSAMYLCASSTSLQVWAEAFFGQGTRLTVV.

The gene calls are TRBV7-9 and TRBJ1-2; TRBD1 aligns across 7 bases. J gave up 2 bases and V 4 bases, and 7 bases lay outside the gene matches. CDR1 SEHNR and CDR2 FQNEAQ come from the germline V gene (reference sequence). CDR3 length: 15 residues. The CDR3 here is CASSWSGTENYGYTF. In DNA form, the CDR3 reads TGTGCCAGCAGCTGGTCCGGGACAGAGAACTATGGCTACACCTTC.

The chain has TRBV15 and TRBJ2-7; no clear D gene. CDR1 is LNHNV and CDR2 is YYDKDF in the germline V gene (reference sequence). With 3 bases removed from V and 2 bases from J, the gap between germline ends came to 8 bases. The CDR3 is 13 amino acids. CDR3 in amino acids: CATSSLRAYEQYF. The CDR3 DNA follows: TGTGCCACCAGCAGTCTCCGAGCCTACGAGCAGTACTTC. Full variable domain (outside the CDR3, taken from reference TRBV15 and TRBJ2-7): DAMVIQNPRYQVTQFGKPVTLSCSQTLNHNVMYWYQQKSSQAPKLLFHYYDKDFNNEADTPDNFQSRRPNTSFCFLDIRSPGLGDTAMYLCATSSLRAYEQYFGPGTRLTVT.

The rearrangement uses TRBV18 and TRBJ2-5, with D tentatively TRBD1 (5 bases). The CDR3 loop spans 13 amino acids. Trimming shortened V by 5 bases and J by 2 bases, and 9 bases separated the two germline ends. Germline V gives CDR1 KGHSH, CDR2 LQKENI. Written as DNA, the CDR3 is TGTGCCAGCTCAAGACAGAATCAAGAGACCCAGTACTTC. This sequence encodes CASSRQNQETQYF.

The V and J genes are TRBV27 and TRBJ2-7; 9 bases match TRBD1. The germline gives CDR1 MNHEY, CDR2 SMNVEV (reference sequence). This CDR3 has 13 amino acids. V shed 6 bases and J 5 bases; nucleotides not matched to a gene: 5. The CDR3 sequence is CASSWDRVHEQYF. The CDR3 nucleotides read TGTGCCAGCAGCTGGGACAGGGTCCACGAGCAGTACTTC.

V is TRBV2 and J is TRBJ1-2, with a tentative D call TRBD1 (6 bases). The germline V gene encodes CDR1 SNHLY and CDR2 FYNNEI. The CDR3 has 13 amino acids. Trimming took off 6 bases at V and 2 bases at J, with 10 bases between the two ends. The CDR3 sequence is CASSIQGNYGYTF. The CDR3 DNA reads TGTGCCAGCAGCATACAGGGAAACTATGGCTACACCTTC.